This TCR beta chain was identified in a study of regulatory T cells in long-lasting Graves disease. Study-level information: Patients with new Graves' disease had used antithyroid drugs below 3 months.

Time point given: newly diagnosed GD, antithyroid drugs for less than 3 months. TCR sequences were obtained from RNA taken from PBMCs. Arm-PCR of CDR3 regions and iRepertoire HTBI primers were the basis on which TCR beta libraries were built. MiXCR, applied by TCRdb to the multiplex PCR reads, yields one record per CDR3 protein. The top ten hold roughly 8.9% of the sample, which has 510,000 or so distinct CDR3 sequences, 9.5% to 15% seen once. At least ten counts were recorded for this clonotype. Trimming stripped 1 base from V and 8 bases from J, with 11 bases between. The germline V gene encodes CDR1 SGHDN and CDR2 FVKESK. The CDR3 covers 14 residues. The same sample was also studied in work on T cells in Graves' hyperthyroidism and ophthalmopathy.

J is TRBJ2-2 and V is TRBV14; D is unclear. The sequenced sample was peripheral blood mononuclear cells (PBMCs), obtained at new diagnosis, from a patient treated with antithyroid drugs. This clonotype was obtained from a woman in her 30s with Graves disease. The CDR3: CASSQGLSTGELFF. CDR3 DNA sequence: TGTGCCAGCAGCCAAGGTCTCTCGACGGGGGAGCTGTTTTTT.